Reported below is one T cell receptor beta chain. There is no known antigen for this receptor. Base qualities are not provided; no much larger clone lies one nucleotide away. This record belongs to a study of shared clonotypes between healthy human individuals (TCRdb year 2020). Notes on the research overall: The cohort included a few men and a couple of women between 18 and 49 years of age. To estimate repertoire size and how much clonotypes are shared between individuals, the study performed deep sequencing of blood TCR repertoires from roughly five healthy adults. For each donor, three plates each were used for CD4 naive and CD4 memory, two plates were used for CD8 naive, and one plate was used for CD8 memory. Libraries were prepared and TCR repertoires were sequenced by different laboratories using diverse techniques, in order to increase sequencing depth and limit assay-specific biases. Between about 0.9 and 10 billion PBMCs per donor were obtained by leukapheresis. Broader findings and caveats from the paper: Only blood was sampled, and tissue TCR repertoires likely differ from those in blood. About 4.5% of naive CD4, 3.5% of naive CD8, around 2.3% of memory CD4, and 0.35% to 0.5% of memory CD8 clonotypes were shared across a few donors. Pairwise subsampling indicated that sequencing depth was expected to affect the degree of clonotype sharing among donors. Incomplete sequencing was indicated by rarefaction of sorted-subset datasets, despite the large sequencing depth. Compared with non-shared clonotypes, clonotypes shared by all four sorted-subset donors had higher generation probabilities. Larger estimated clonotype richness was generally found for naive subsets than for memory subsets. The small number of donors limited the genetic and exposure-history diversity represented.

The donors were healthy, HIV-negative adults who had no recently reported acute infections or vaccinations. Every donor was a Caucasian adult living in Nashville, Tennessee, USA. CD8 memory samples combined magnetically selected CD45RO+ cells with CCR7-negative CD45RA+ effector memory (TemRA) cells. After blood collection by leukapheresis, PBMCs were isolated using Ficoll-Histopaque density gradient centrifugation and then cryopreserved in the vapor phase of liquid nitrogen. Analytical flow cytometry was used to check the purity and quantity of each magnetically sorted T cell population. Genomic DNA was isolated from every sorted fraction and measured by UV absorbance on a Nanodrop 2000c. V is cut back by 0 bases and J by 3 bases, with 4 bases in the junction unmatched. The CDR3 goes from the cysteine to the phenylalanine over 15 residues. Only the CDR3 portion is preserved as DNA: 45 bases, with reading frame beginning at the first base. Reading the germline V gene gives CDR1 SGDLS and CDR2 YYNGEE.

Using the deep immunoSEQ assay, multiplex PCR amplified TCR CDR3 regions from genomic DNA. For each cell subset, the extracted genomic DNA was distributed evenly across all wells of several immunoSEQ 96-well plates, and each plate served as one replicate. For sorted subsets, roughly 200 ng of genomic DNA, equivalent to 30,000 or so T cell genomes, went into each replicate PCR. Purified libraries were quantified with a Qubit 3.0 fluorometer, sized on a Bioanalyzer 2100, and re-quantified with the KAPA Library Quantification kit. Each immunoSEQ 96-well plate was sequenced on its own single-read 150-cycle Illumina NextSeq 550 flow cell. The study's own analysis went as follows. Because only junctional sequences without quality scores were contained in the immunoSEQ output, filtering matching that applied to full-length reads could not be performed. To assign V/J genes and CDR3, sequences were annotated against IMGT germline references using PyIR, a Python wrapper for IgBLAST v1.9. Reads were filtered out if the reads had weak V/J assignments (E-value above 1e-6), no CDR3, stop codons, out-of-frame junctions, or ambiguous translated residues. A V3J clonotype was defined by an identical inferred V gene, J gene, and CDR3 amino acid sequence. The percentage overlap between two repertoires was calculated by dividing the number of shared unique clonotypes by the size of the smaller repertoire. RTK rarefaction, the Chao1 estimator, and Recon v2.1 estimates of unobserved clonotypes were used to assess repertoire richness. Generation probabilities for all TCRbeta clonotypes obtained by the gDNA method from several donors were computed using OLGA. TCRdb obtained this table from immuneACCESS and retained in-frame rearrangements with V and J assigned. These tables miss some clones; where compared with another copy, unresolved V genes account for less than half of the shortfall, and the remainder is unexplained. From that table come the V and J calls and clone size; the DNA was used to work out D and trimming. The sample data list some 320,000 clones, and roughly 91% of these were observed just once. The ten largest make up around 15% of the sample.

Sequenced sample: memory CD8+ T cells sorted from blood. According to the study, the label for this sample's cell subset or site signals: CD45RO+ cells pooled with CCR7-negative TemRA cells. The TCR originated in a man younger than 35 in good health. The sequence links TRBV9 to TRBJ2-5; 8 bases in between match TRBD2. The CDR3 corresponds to CASSVAGGPEETQYF. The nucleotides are TGTGCCAGCAGCGTAGCGGGAGGGCCGGAAGAGACCCAGTACTTC.